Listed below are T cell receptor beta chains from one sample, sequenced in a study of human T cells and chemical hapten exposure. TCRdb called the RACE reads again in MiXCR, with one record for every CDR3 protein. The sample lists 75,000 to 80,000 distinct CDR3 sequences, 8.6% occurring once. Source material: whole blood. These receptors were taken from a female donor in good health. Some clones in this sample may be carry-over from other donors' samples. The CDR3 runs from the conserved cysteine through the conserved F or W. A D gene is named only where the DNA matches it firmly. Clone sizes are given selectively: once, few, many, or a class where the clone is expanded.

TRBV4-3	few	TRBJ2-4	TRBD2	CASSQDVPSGRAIKNIQYF	TGCGCCAGCAGCCAAGATGTCCCCTCCGGGAGGGCGATTAAAAACATTCAGTACTTC
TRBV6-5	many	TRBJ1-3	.	CAKKRRGSEPTRSGNTIYF	TGTGCCAAAAAGCGACGGGGCAGTGAACCTACCCGCTCTGGAAACACCATATATTTT
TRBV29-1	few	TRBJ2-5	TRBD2	CSVEDSIAGGPLETQYF	TGCAGCGTTGAAGACTCAATAGCGGGGGGGCCCTTGGAGACCCAGTACTTC
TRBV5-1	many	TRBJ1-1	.	CASSLATEGTEAFF	TGCGCCAGCAGCTTGGCCACGGAGGGGACTGAAGCTTTCTTT
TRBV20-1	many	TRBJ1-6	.	CSAPREGNNSPLHF	TGCAGTGCCCCCCGGGAGGGAAATAATTCACCCCTCCACTTT
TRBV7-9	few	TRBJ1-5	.	CASSCGGRQPQHF	TGTGCCAGCAGCTGTGGGGGGCGTCAGCCCCAGCATTTT
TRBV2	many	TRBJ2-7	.	CASSSVRSSYEQYF	TGTGCCAGCAGTTCAGTAAGAAGCTCCTACGAGCAGTACTTC
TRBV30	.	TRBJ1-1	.	CAWSVPLNTEAFF	TGTGCCTGGAGTGTGCCCTTGAACACTGAAGCTTTCTTT
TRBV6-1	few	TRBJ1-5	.	CASSERGQGNQPQHF	TGTGCCAGCAGTGAACGAGGGCAGGGCAATCAGCCCCAGCATTTT
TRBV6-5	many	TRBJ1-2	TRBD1	CASSYSDRVYGYTF	TGTGCCAGCAGTTACTCTGACAGGGTATATGGCTACACCTTC
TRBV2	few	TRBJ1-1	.	CASRGRPWETEAFF	TGTGCCTCCCGGGGCCGCCCCTGGGAGACTGAAGCTTTCTTT
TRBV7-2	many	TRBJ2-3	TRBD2	CASSRRLAGDTQYF	TGTGCCAGCAGCCGCAGACTAGCGGGAGATACGCAGTATTTT
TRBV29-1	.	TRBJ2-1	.	CSVEAGVGQFF	TGCAGCGTTGAAGCAGGGGTCGGGCAGTTCTTC
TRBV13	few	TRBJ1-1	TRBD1	CASSPGTGRGAFF	TGTGCCAGCAGCCCGGGGACAGGGAGAGGAGCTTTCTTT
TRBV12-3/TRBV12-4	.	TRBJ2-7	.	CASSPGVLEQYF	TGTGCCAGCAGTCCGGGCGTGCTCGAGCAGTACTTC
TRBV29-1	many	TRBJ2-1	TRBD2	CSGIGLALGGEQFF	TGCAGCGGGATTGGACTAGCCCTAGGGGGTGAGCAGTTCTTC
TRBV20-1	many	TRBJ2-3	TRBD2	CSAREAGGRDTQYF	TGCAGTGCTAGAGAAGCGGGGGGACGTGATACGCAGTATTTT
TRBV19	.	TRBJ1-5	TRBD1	CASSTPDREWHQPQHF	TGTGCCAGTAGTACTCCCGACAGGGAGTGGCATCAGCCCCAGCATTTT
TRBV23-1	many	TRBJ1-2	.	CARFRRSDGYTF	TGCGCCAGATTTCGGCGATCGGATGGCTACACCTTC
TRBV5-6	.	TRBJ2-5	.	CASSQEQVEETQYF	TGTGCCAGCAGCCAGGAGCAGGTAGAAGAGACCCAGTACTTC
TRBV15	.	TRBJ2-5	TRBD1	CATSRVVRKTGEETQYF	TGTGCCACCAGCAGAGTCGTTCGTAAGACAGGGGAAGAGACCCAGTACTTC
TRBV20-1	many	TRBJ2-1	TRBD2	CSARDPASGGTHNEQFF	TGCAGTGCTAGAGATCCGGCTAGCGGGGGAACTCACAATGAGCAGTTCTTC
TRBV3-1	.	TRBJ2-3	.	CVSSQDPPSVLSTDTQYF	TGTGTCAGCAGCCAAGATCCCCCTAGCGTACTTAGCACAGATACGCAGTATTTT
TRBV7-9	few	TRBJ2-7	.	CASSPFDGSYEQYF	TGTGCCAGCAGCCCTTTCGACGGCTCCTACGAGCAGTACTTC
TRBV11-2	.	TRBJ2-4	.	CASSPRPVLSGLRNIQYF	TGTGCCAGCAGCCCCAGACCCGTCCTGAGCGGGCTCCGGAACATTCAGTACTTC
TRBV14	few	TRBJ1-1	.	CASSQVAWGRGHTEAFF	TGTGCCAGCAGCCAAGTGGCATGGGGCAGGGGTCATACTGAAGCTTTCTTT
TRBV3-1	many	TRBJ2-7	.	CASSHDTGSYEQYF	TGTGCCAGCAGCCACGACACCGGCTCCTACGAGCAGTACTTC
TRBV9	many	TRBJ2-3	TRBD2	CASSVGLAGGLDTDTQYF	TGTGCCAGCAGCGTTGGTCTAGCGGGGGGCTTAGACACAGATACGCAGTATTTT
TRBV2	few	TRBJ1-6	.	CASGTANSPLHF	TGTGCCAGCGGCACAGCGAATTCACCCCTCCACTTT
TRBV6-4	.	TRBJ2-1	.	CASSPSYRDSYNEQFF	TGTGCCAGCAGTCCTTCCTACCGGGACTCCTACAATGAGCAGTTCTTC
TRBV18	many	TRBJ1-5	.	CASSPWSQQPQHF	TGTGCCAGCTCACCCTGGAGCCAACAGCCCCAGCATTTT
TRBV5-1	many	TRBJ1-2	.	CASSLGGRVVSTDGYTF	TGCGCCAGCAGCTTGGGAGGCAGGGTGGTTTCGACCGATGGCTACACCTTC
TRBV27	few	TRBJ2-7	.	CASSITGGAYEQYF	TGTGCCAGCAGTATTACAGGGGGGGCCTACGAGCAGTACTTC
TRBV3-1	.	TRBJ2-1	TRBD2	CASSQAGGIYNEQFF	TGTGCCAGCAGCCAAGCGGGGGGAATCTACAATGAGCAGTTCTTC
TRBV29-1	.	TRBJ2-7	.	CSVESLGGEQYF	TGCAGCGTTGAGAGCTTGGGGGGCGAGCAGTACTTC
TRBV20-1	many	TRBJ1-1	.	CSARDPRQYTEAFF	TGCAGTGCTAGAGACCCTCGGCAGTACACTGAAGCTTTCTTT
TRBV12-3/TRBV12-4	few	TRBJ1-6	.	CASSTLGGNSPLHF	TGTGCCAGCAGTACGTTGGGGGGCAATTCACCCCTCCACTTT
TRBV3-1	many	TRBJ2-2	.	CASSQDRTNTGELFF	TGTGCCAGCAGCCAAGACAGGACGAACACCGGGGAGCTGTTTTTT
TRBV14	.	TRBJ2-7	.	CASSQVFKDTGERYF	TGTGCCAGCAGCCAAGTCTTCAAGGACACCGGAGAAAGGTACTTC
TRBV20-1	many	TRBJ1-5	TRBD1	CSARTGDQPQHF	TGCAGTGCCCGGACAGGGGACCAGCCCCAGCATTTT